This T cell receptor (beta chain) was recorded in a study of tumor-infiltrating lymphocytes in primary liver carcinoma. Notes on this clonotype: The junction differs from germline at one of its ends, possibly a read error.

DNA and RNA were both co-extracted from approximately 22-30 mg of bulk tissue that had not been sorted. Using a constant-region primer together with ProtoScript II reverse transcriptase, TCR beta cDNA was made from roughly 520 ng of total RNA. Slightly modified ARM-PCR, run as three nested multiplex PCR rounds, produced the TCR beta libraries. A single record per CDR3 protein comes from TCRdb applying MiXCR to the multiplex PCR reads. This table has more than 50,000 distinct CDR3 sequences, 60% to 75% appearing once. The sequence was collected from a man aged 40-49 years with primary liver carcinoma and hepatitis B virus infection. Sequencing was carried out using liver tumor tissue from sampling region 2. The subset was: tumor region T2, inferior pole.

The DNA of the CDR3 is TGCACCTGCAGCCAAGCGAAACGGGAGTTGTACAATGAGCAATTCTTC. It specifies CTCSQAKRELYNEQFF. The gene calls are TRBV4-1 and TRBJ2-1, with a tentative D call TRBD2 (6 bases). The CDR3 contains 16 residues. The germline gives CDR1 MGHRA, CDR2 YSYEKL.